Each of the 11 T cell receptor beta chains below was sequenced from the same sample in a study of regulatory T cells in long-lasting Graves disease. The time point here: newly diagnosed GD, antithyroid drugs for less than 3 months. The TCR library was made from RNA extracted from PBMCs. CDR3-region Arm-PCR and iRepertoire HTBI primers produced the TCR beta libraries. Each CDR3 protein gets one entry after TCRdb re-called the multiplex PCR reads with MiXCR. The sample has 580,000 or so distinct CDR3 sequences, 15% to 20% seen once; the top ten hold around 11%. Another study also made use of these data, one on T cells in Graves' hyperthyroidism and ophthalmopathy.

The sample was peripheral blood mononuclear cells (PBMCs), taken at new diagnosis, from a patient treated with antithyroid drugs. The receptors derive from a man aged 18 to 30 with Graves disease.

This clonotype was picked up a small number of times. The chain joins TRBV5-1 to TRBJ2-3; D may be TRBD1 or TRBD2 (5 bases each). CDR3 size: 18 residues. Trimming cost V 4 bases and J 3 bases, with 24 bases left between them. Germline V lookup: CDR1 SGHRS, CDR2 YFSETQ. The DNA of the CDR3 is TGCGCCAGCAGCGCGGTCTCTATTGGCGGCTGGGGGACAGATACGCAGTATTTT. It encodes CASSAVSIGGWGTDTQYF.

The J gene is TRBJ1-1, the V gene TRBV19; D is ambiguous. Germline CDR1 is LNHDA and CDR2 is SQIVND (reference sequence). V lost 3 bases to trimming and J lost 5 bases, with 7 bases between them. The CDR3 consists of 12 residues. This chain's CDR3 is CASSMQQTEAFF. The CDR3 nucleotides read TGTGCCAGTAGTATGCAGCAGACTGAAGCTTTCTTT.

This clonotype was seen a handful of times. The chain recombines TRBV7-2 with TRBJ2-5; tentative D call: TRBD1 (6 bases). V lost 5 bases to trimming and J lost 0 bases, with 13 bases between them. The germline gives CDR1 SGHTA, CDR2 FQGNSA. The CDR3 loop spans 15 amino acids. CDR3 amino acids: CASSRLGQHQETQYF. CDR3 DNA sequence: TGTGCCAGCAGCCGCCTCGGACAGCACCAAGAGACCCAGTACTTC.

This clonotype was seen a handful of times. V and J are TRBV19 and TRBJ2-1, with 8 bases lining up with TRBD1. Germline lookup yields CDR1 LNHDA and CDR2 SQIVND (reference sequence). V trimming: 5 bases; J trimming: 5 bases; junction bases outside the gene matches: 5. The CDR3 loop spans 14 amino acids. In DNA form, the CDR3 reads TGTGCCAGTAGTCCCCTGGACAGGGACAATGAGCAGTTCTTC. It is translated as CASSPLDRDNEQFF.

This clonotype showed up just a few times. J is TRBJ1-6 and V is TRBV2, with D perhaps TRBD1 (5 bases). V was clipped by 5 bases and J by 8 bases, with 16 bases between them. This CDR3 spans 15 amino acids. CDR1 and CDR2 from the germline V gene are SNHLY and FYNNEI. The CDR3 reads CASSQNEGMYSPLHF. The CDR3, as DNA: TGTGCCAGCAGTCAGAATGAGGGGATGTATTCACCCCTCCACTTT.

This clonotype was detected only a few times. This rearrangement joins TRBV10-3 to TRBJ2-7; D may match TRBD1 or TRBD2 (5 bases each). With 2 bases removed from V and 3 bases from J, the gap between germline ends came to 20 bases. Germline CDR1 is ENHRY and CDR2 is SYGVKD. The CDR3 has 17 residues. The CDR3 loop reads CAISEPPGTPGDYEQYF. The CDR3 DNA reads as TGTGCCATCAGTGAGCCTCCTGGGACCCCCGGGGACTACGAGCAGTACTTC.

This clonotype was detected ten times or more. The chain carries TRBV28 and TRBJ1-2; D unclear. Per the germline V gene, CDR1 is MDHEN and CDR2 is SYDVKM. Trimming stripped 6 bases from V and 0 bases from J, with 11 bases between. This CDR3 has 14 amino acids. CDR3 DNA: TGTGCCAGCAGGGCTGGAGGTACTAACTATGGCTACACCTTC. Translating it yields CASRAGGTNYGYTF.

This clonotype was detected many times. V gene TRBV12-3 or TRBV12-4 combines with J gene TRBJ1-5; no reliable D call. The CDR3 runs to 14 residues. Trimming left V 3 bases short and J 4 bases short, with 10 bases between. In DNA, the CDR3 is TGTGCCAGCAGTTTGTCGGCAGCTAATCAGCCCCAGCATTTT. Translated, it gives CASSLSAANQPQHF.

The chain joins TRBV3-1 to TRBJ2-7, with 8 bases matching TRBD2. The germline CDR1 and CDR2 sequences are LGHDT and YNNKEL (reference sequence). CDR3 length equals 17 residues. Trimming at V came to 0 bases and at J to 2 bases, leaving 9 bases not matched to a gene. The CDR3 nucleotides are TGTGCCAGCAGCCAAGATCCCCGGGAGGGCTATGCCTACGAGCAGTACTTC. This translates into CASSQDPREGYAYEQYF.

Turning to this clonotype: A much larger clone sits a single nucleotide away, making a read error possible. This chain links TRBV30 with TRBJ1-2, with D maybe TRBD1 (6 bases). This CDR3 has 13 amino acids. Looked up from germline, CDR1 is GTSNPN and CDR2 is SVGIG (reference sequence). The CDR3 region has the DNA TGTGCCCGGAGTCGGACAGTAAACTATGGCTACACCTTC. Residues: CARSRTVNYGYTF.

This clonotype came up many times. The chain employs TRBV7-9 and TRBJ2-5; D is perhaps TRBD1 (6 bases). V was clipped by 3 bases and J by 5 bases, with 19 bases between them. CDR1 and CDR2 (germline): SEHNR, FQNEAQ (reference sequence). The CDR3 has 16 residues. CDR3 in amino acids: CASSFSPGHSVETQYF. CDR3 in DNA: TGTGCCAGCAGCTTCTCCCCGGGACATTCAGTGGAGACCCAGTACTTC.